The clone carrying this T cell receptor beta chain was observed a few times. Its specificity is not known. TCR beta CDR3 regions were amplified from RNA. RT-PCR in the first round (using the HTBI primer set) targeted the TCR CDR3. TCRdb reanalysed the multiplex PCR reads using MiXCR and keeps one entry per CDR3 protein. Of about 380,000 distinct CDR3 sequences in the sample, approximately 14% were seen once. The data derive from a study of T cells in Graves' hyperthyroidism and ophthalmopathy. Study-wide results and limits: From stable hyperthyroidism, ophthalmopathy was separated by a 13 V-J model. Most clonotypes expanded in thyroid above 0.001 were likewise present in blood.

Exclusion of a patient resulted from uncontrolled infection, other autoimmune disease, pregnancy or lactation. For the diagnoses, clinical symptoms, serum thyroxine and TRAb, thyroid ultrasound and orbital computed tomography were used. The germline V and J ends were trimmed by 5 bases and 1 base, with 15 bases remaining between them. This CDR3 contains 15 residues. CDR1 and CDR2 (germline): SGHNT, YYREEE (reference sequence). This TCR was recovered from a woman in her sixties with Graves' hyperthyroidism. This rearrangement joins TRBV5-4 to TRBJ2-5, with D uncertain. The sequenced material came from blood. Here the CDR3 DNA reads TGTGCCAGCAGGTTTAGCTTGTCGGGCCAAGAGACCCAGTACTTC. Protein sequence: CASRFSLSGQETQYF.